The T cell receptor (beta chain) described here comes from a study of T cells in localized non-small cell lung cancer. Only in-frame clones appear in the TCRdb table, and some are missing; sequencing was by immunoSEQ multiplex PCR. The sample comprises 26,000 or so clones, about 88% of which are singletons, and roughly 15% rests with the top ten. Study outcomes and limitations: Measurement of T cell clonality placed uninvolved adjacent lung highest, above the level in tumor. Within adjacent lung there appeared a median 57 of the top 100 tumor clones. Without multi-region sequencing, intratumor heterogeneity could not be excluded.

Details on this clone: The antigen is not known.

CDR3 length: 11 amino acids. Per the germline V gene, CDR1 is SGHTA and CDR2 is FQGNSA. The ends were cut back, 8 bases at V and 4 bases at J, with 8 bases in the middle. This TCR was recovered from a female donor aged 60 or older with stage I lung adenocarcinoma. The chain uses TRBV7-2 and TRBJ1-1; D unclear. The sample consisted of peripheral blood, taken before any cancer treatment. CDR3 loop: CASRFATEAFF. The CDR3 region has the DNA TGTGCCAGCCGGTTTGCCACTGAAGCTTTCTTT. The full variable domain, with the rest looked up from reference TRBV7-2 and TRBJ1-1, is GAGVSQSPSNKVTEKGKDVELRCDPISGHTALYWYRQSLGQGLEFLIYFQGNSAPDKSGLPSDRFSAERTGGSVSTLTIQRTQQEDSAVYLCASRFATEAFFGQGTRLTVV.